The 27 T cell receptor beta chains in this list originate from one sample, sequenced in a study of cytomegalovirus exposure and HLA in healthy donors. 60 Vbeta and 13 Jbeta primers were used in PCR. Clones were sequenced by immunoSEQ multiplex PCR, and TCRdb holds only the in-frame ones, with some missing. The sample carries some 97,000 clones, around 75% recorded once. The sample taken for sequencing was PBMCs. The receptors originated from a male donor in good health and CMV-seropositive.

The chain has TRBV7-2 and TRBJ2-2, with D uncertain. Trimming stripped 4 bases from V and 6 bases from J, with 15 bases between. From germline, CDR1 is SGHTA and CDR2 FQGNSA. There are 15 residues in the CDR3. CDR3 residues: CASSSATSSAGELFF. CDR3 nucleotide sequence: TGTGCCAGCAGCTCCGCGACATCCTCGGCCGGGGAGCTGTTTTTT.

The genes are TRBV6-1 and TRBJ1-1; no clear D gene. Germline assignment: CDR1 MNHNS and CDR2 SASEGT. V was clipped by 1 base and J by 10 bases, with 19 bases between them. This CDR3 is 15 amino acids long. The CDR3 loop reads CASSEEGRGSVGAFF. CDR3 coding DNA: TGTGCCAGCAGTGAAGAAGGAAGAGGGAGCGTTGGAGCTTTCTTT.

The chain combines TRBV7-9 with TRBJ2-5, with D perhaps TRBD2 (6 bases). There are 15 residues in the CDR3. Germline lookup yields CDR1 SEHNR and CDR2 FQNEAQ (reference sequence). Between the trimmed V and J ends, which lost 3 bases and 3 bases, there was a span of 14 bases. This CDR3 is CASSLATTGEETQYF. Written as DNA, the CDR3 is TGTGCCAGCAGCTTGGCTACGACGGGGGAAGAGACCCAGTACTTC.

The chain recombines TRBV5-1 with TRBJ2-1; 8 bases align to TRBD2. V shed 4 bases and J 6 bases; nucleotides not matched to a gene: 6. There are 14 residues in the CDR3. CDR1 and CDR2 from the germline V gene are SGHRS and YFSETQ. In DNA form, the CDR3 reads TGCGCCAGCAGCCCGGGGGGGGGCCTCAATGAGCAGTTCTTC. This gives the protein CASSPGGGLNEQFF. Full variable domain (outside the CDR3, taken from reference TRBV5-1 and TRBJ2-1): KAGVTQTPRYLIKTRGQQVTLSCSPISGHRSVSWYQQTPGQGLQFLFEYFSETQRNKGNFPGRFSGRQFSNSRSEMNVSTLELGDSALYLCASSPGGGLNEQFFGPGTRLTVL.

On this clone itself: At one boundary the junction diverges from the germline segment, which might be a read error. The V and J genes are TRBV4-2 and TRBJ2-3; 11 positions agree with TRBD2. This CDR3 contains 16 residues. Germline V gene data show CDR1 as LGHNA and CDR2 as YNFKEQ. The CDR3 DNA reads TGTGCCAGCGGCCAAATACTAGCGGGGGTCACAGATACGCAGTATTTT. This translates into CASGQILAGVTDTQYF.

The chain uses TRBV5-1 and TRBJ2-1, with 7 nucleotides matching TRBD1. Germline loops: CDR1 SGHRS, CDR2 YFSETQ. This CDR3 spans 15 amino acids. Germline trimming cut 3 bases from V and 2 bases from J; bases unmatched to any gene: 5. The CDR3 nucleotides are TGCGCCAGCAGCTCACAGGGGCCCCCCTACAATGAGCAGTTCTTC. Its protein product is CASSSQGPPYNEQFF.

J is TRBJ1-1 and V is TRBV15; possible D gene TRBD1, 5 bases. Between the trimmed V and J ends, which lost 0 bases and 5 bases, there was a span of 16 bases. The germline V gene encodes CDR1 LNHNV and CDR2 YYDKDF (reference sequence). This CDR3 contains 16 residues. CDR3 bases: TGTGCCACCAGCAGAGATCCCCGGGCAGGGAAAACTGAAGCTTTCTTT. Protein: CATSRDPRAGKTEAFF.

This chain joins TRBV12-5 and TRBJ2-5; the match to TRBD2 covers 7 bases. With V trimmed by 7 bases and J by 5 bases, 10 bases remained unmatched. In germline, CDR1 is LGHNT, CDR2 FRNRAP. CDR3 size: 14 residues. CDR3 DNA sequence: TGTGCTAGTGTCCCACCCTTCGGGGGGGAGACCCAGTACTTC. Translation: CASVPPFGGETQYF.

V gene TRBV14 combines with J gene TRBJ2-5, with TRBD1 matching over 9 bases. V lost 1 base and J lost 0; bases outside the gene matches: 3. CDR1 is SGHDN and CDR2 is FVKESK in the germline V gene. This CDR3 spans 16 amino acids. The DNA of the CDR3 is TGTGCCAGCAGCCAAGCGGGGACAGGGCACCAAGAGACCCAGTACTTC. Its protein product is CASSQAGTGHQETQYF.

This clone was picked up one time. The chain has TRBV19 and TRBJ2-2; possibly TRBD1 for D (6 bases). With 6 bases removed from V and 2 bases from J, the gap between germline ends came to 10 bases. This CDR3 contains 14 residues. Germline V gives CDR1 LNHDA, CDR2 SQIVND (reference sequence). The CDR3 loop reads CASRMDRNTGELFF. CDR3 sequence (DNA): TGTGCCAGTAGGATGGACAGAAACACCGGGGAGCTGTTTTTT.

This chain uses TRBV18 with TRBJ1-1; D uncertain. V lost 3 bases to trimming and J lost 1 base, with 6 bases between them. The CDR3 sequence is 13 residues long. Germline CDR1 and CDR2: KGHSH and LQKENI. The CDR3 spells CASSPAGNTEAFF. CDR3 nucleotide sequence: TGTGCCAGCTCACCCGCCGGGAACACTGAAGCTTTCTTT.

The rearrangement uses TRBV29-1 and TRBJ2-2; D may be TRBD2 (6 bases). Germline assignment: CDR1 SQVTM and CDR2 ANQGSEA. The V end was cut by 2 bases, the J end by 1 base, with 11 bases between. The CDR3 covers 15 residues. Here the CDR3 DNA reads TGCAGCGTTGAAACCCCGGGACTGAACACCGGGGAGCTGTTTTTT. This codes for CSVETPGLNTGELFF.

This clone was observed a handful of times. The chain is built from TRBV7-2 and TRBJ2-5, with 8 bases aligning to TRBD2. Germline V lookup: CDR1 SGHTA, CDR2 FQGNSA. This CDR3 has 15 residues. V lost 1 base to trimming and J lost 5 bases; unmatched junction nucleotides: 6. CDR3 sequence (DNA): TGTGCCAGCAGCTTAGATTGGGGCGGGGGGGAGACCCAGTACTTC. Translating it yields CASSLDWGGGETQYF.

The chain is built from TRBV2 and TRBJ1-5; D unclear. The CDR3 length is 16 residues. V lost 0 bases to trimming and J lost 9 bases, with 18 bases between them. Per the germline V gene, CDR1 is SNHLY and CDR2 is FYNNEI. The CDR3 loop reads CASSEALLTVLRPQHF. As DNA, the CDR3 is TGTGCCAGCAGTGAAGCGCTTCTAACGGTGCTACGGCCCCAGCATTTT.

The chain has TRBV11-3 and TRBJ1-5; no firm D call. The V gene's germline CDR1 is SGHNT and CDR2 YENEEA. This CDR3 is built from 13 residues. Trimming cost V 0 bases and J 4 bases, with 4 bases left between them. The CDR3 DNA is TGTGCCAGCAGCTTAGACCGTAATCAGCCCCAGCATTTT. Amino acid sequence: CASSLDRNQPQHF.

This sequence joins TRBV10-3 and TRBJ1-1; 9 nucleotides line up with TRBD1. The CDR3 contains 15 residues. V gave up 2 bases and J gave up 4 bases; unmatched junction bases: 5. The germline CDR1 and CDR2 sequences are ENHRY and SYGVKD. CDR3 sequence (DNA): TGTGCCATCAGTGAGCCGGGACAGGGTGCCACTGAAGCTTTCTTT. Translating gives CAISEPGQGATEAFF.

The V call is TRBV29-1, the J call TRBJ1-4; the D gene is possibly TRBD1 (5 bases). Germline V CDR1 and CDR2: SQVTM, ANQGSEA. Trimming pared 7 bases from V and 5 bases from J, leaving 11 bases between. This CDR3 is 12 amino acids long. The CDR3 reads CSADGGNEKLFF. The DNA for the CDR3 is TGCAGCGCGGACGGGGGAAATGAAAAACTGTTTTTT.

The chain has TRBV4-2 and TRBJ1-4; the D gene is possibly TRBD1 (6 bases). The CDR3 runs to 18 residues. Between the trimmed V and J ends, which lost 5 bases and 8 bases, there was a span of 27 bases. Germline V gives CDR1 LGHNA, CDR2 YNFKEQ. CDR3 in amino acids: CASSYTNRPGTREEKLFF. The CDR3 nucleotides read TGTGCCAGCAGCTATACAAACCGGCCCGGGACAAGAGAGGAAAAACTGTTTTTT.

The chain carries TRBV5-1 and TRBJ2-5, with D possibly matching TRBD1 (5 bases). The better agreement between TRBJ2-7 and the DNA end casts doubt on the J call. This CDR3 region has 14 residues. Germline assignment: CDR1 SGHRS and CDR2 YFSETQ. The CDR3, as DNA: TGCGCCAGCAGCTTGGGGACGGACACCTACGAGCAGTACTTC. It is translated as CASSLGTDTYEQYF.

V and J are TRBV9 and TRBJ1-1; maybe TRBD1 (6 bases). Trimming pared 4 bases from V and 4 bases from J, leaving 11 bases between. The CDR3 has 13 amino acids. In germline, CDR1 is SGDLS, CDR2 YYNGEE. DNA for the CDR3: TGTGCCAGCAGCCCACAGGGTAGCACTGAAGCTTTCTTT. It is translated as CASSPQGSTEAFF.

A few counts support this clone. This chain connects TRBV11-1 to TRBJ2-7, with 9 bases that match TRBD1. Germline V lookup: CDR1 SGHAT, CDR2 FQDESV (reference sequence). The CDR3 totals 15 residues. After removal of 1 base from V and 2 bases from J, the junction contained 3 bases not matched to a gene. As DNA, the CDR3 is TGTGCCAGCAGCTTAGAGGACAGGGGTGCCTACGAGCAGTACTTC. Protein product: CASSLEDRGAYEQYF.

This clone has a handful of counts. V is TRBV29-1 and J is TRBJ2-1, with 13 bases matching TRBD2. After removal of 0 bases from V and 8 bases from J, the junction contained 7 bases not matched to a gene. There are 16 residues in the CDR3. Germline CDR1 SQVTM, CDR2 ANQGSEA. The CDR3 nucleotides are TGCAGCGTTGAAGAAACTAGCGGGGGGGCTATCGATGAGCAGTTCTTC. This sequence encodes CSVEETSGGAIDEQFF.

V is TRBV5-1 and J is TRBJ2-5; D remains ambiguous. The CDR3 sequence is 13 residues long. Germline CDR1 is SGHRS and CDR2 is YFSETQ. V shed 5 bases and J shed 2 bases, with 10 bases lying between them. CDR3 nucleotides: TGCGCCAGCAGGGTAGAAACTCAAGAGACCCAGTACTTC. Protein product: CASRVETQETQYF. The full variable domain, with the rest looked up from reference TRBV5-1 and TRBJ2-5, is KAGVTQTPRYLIKTRGQQVTLSCSPISGHRSVSWYQQTPGQGLQFLFEYFSETQRNKGNFPGRFSGRQFSNSRSEMNVSTLELGDSALYLCASRVETQETQYFGPGTRLLVL.

V usage is TRBV5-6 and J usage is TRBJ2-5, with TRBD1 as a possible D gene (6 bases). Trimming removed 5 bases at V and 5 bases at J, with 16 bases between. Per germline, CDR1 SGHDT and CDR2 YYEEEE. The CDR3 covers 14 residues. Here the CDR3 DNA reads TGTGCCAGCAGGAGAACAGGGATTCGGGAGACCCAGTACTTC. Its translation is CASRRTGIRETQYF.

The chain employs TRBV2 and TRBJ2-6; TRBD1 is a possible D gene (5 bases). Germline V gene sequence: CDR1 SNHLY, CDR2 FYNNEI. The V end lost 7 bases, the J end lost 2 bases, and 21 bases lay between the germline ends. The CDR3 consists of 18 residues. The CDR3 is CASTGLRALLAGANVLTF. The CDR3 DNA follows: TGTGCCAGCACGGGCCTCAGGGCATTACTTGCTGGGGCCAACGTCCTGACTTTC.

The chain employs TRBV7-2 and TRBJ2-7, with a tentative D call TRBD1 (6 bases). The V gene's germline CDR1 is SGHTA and CDR2 FQGNSA. The V end lost 3 bases, the J end lost 3 bases, and 9 bases lay between the germline ends. The CDR3 has 13 amino acids. CDR3 coding DNA: TGTGCCAGCAGCTTGGGACATTACTACGAGCAGTACTTC. Protein: CASSLGHYYEQYF.

The chain carries TRBV19 and TRBJ1-4; possible D gene TRBD1, 6 bases. This CDR3 spans 13 amino acids. Germline V gene lookup returns CDR1 LNHDA and CDR2 SQIVND (reference sequence). The V end was cut by 4 bases, the J end by 5 bases, with 8 bases between. The CDR3 reads CASSTGENEKLFF. DNA of the CDR3: TGTGCCAGTAGTACAGGGGAGAATGAAAAACTGTTTTTT.